This T cell receptor (beta chain) appears in the sequencing data of a study of T cell changes during pregnancy in multiple sclerosis. Data came from immunoSEQ multiplex PCR; TCRdb stores just in-frame clones and leaves some out. The repertoire holds roughly 100,000 clones, with roughly 91% as singletons. Germline CDR1 reads MDHEN; CDR2 reads SYDVKM. V lost 6 bases and J 3 bases, leaving 14 bases between the germline ends. The CDR3 sequence is 15 residues long. This sequence joins TRBV28 and TRBJ2-2; TRBD1 is a possible D gene (6 bases). The material sequenced was peripheral blood, taken after pregnancy. The receptor was isolated from a female donor in good health, enrolled as a control in a pregnancy study. This CDR3 is CASRPQGTYTGELFF. CDR3 DNA: TGTGCCAGCAGGCCCCAGGGGACGTACACCGGGGAGCTGTTTTTT. Combining the CDR3 with reference TRBV28 and TRBJ2-2 gives the whole variable domain DVKVTQSSRYLVKRTGEKVFLECVQDMDHENMFWYRQDPGLGLRLIYFSYDVKMKEKGDIPEGYSVSREKKERFSLILESASTNQTSMYLCASRPQGTYTGELFFGEGSRLTVL.